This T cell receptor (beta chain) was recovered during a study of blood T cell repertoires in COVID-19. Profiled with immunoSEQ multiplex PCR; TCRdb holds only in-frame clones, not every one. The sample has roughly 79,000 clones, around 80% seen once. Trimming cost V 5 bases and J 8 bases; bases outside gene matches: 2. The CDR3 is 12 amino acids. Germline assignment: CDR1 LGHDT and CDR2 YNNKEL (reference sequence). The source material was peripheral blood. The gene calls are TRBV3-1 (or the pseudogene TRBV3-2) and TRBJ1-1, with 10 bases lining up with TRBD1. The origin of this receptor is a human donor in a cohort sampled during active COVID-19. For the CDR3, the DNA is TGTGCCAGCAGCAAGACAGGGGGCGAAGCTTTCTTT. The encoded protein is CASSKTGGEAFF.